This T cell receptor beta chain was recovered during a study of blood T cells in healthy people across ages. Germline V gene data show CDR1 as SNHLY and CDR2 as FYNNEI. The CDR3 has 13 amino acids. V lost 9 bases and J 0 bases, leaving 11 bases between the germline ends. Using a J-beta primer mix together with a sample-barcoded 5' primer, a second PCR was run for roughly 6 to 11 cycles. Using its own MiXCR run on the 5' RACE reads, TCRdb lists one record per CDR3 protein. Altogether 800,000 or so distinct CDR3 sequences are present, about half being singletons, with the ten largest covering 15% to 20%.

Input material: blood. The chain is built from TRBV2 and TRBJ1-2; the D is unclear. This TCR derives from a man of 80 years or more in good health. The CDR3 DNA is TGTGCCAGTGAACCAGATGCTAACTATGGCTACACCTTC. Amino acids: CASEPDANYGYTF.